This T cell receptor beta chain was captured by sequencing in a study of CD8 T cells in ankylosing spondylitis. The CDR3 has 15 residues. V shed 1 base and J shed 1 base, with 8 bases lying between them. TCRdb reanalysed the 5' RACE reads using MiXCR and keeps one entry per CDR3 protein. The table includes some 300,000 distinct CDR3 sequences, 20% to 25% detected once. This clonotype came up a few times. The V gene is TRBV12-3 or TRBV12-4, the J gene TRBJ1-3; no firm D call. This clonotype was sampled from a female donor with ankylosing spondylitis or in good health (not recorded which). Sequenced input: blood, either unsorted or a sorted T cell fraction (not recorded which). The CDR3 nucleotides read TGTGCCAGCAGTTTAGAGGGAAAGTCTGGAAACACCATATATTTT. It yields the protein CASSLEGKSGNTIYF.